These T cell receptor beta chains were read from a single sample in a study of monozygotic twins with inflammatory bowel disease. TCRdb reprocessed the 5' RACE reads; each CDR3 protein has one entry and no DNA is given. This listing includes approximately 400,000 distinct CDR3 sequences. Sequenced input: blood. The receptors come from a human donor with ulcerative colitis or Crohn's disease, or a healthy co-twin of an affected twin (not recorded which). CDR3s include the opening cysteine and the closing phenylalanine or tryptophan. The order of the fields is J gene, V gene, CDR3 protein.

j_call: TRBJ2-1
v_call: TRBV11-2
cdr3_aa: CASSPAASGGNEQFF

j_call: TRBJ2-2
v_call: TRBV2
cdr3_aa: CASTQRGNTGELFF

j_call: TRBJ1-4
v_call: TRBV6-5
cdr3_aa: CASSSNQGGNEKLFF

j_call: TRBJ2-1
v_call: TRBV24-1
cdr3_aa: CATSDSRRDRGRGEQFF

j_call: TRBJ1-5
v_call: TRBV7-8
cdr3_aa: CASSPFTQPQHF

j_call: TRBJ2-6
v_call: TRBV4-3
cdr3_aa: CASSQDPGSVTGANVLTF

j_call: TRBJ2-1
v_call: TRBV19
cdr3_aa: CASSSGLANNEQFF

j_call: TRBJ2-3
v_call: TRBV5-1
cdr3_aa: CASSGENTDTQYF

j_call: TRBJ1-6
v_call: TRBV5-1
cdr3_aa: CASSGGNNSPLHF

j_call: TRBJ2-5
v_call: TRBV20-1
cdr3_aa: CSARGYEETQYF

j_call: TRBJ1-2
v_call: TRBV6-6
cdr3_aa: CASHDGYNYGYTF

j_call: TRBJ2-3
v_call: TRBV5-1
cdr3_aa: CASSLAPADTQYF

j_call: TRBJ2-1
v_call: TRBV20-1
cdr3_aa: CSARVTSGMNPGWFF

j_call: TRBJ2-5
v_call: TRBV20-1
cdr3_aa: CSASLAGVRKETQYF

j_call: TRBJ2-3
v_call: TRBV20-1
cdr3_aa: CSGTLWREWGDTQYF

j_call: TRBJ1-1
v_call: TRBV5-1
cdr3_aa: CASSLDWTSREEAFF

j_call: TRBJ1-5
v_call: TRBV12-3/TRBV12-4
cdr3_aa: CASSLLYQPQHF

j_call: TRBJ2-2
v_call: TRBV27
cdr3_aa: CASSLGMTGELFF

j_call: TRBJ2-1
v_call: TRBV20-1
cdr3_aa: CSARDAGAYNEQFF

j_call: TRBJ2-1
v_call: TRBV7-2
cdr3_aa: CASSLGLGLAGGDEQFF

j_call: TRBJ2-2
v_call: TRBV6-2/TRBV6-3
cdr3_aa: CASRHHTGELFF

j_call: TRBJ1-1
v_call: TRBV12-3/TRBV12-4
cdr3_aa: CASSLEAQGNTEAFF

j_call: TRBJ1-4
v_call: TRBV28
cdr3_aa: CASSVTGSSEKLFF

j_call: TRBJ2-7
v_call: TRBV18
cdr3_aa: CASSPGTQSAYEQYF

j_call: TRBJ2-4
v_call: TRBV19
cdr3_aa: CASTVIGQGKNIQYF

j_call: TRBJ2-5
v_call: TRBV20-1
cdr3_aa: CSAGGDPRGTQYF

j_call: TRBJ2-7
v_call: TRBV18
cdr3_aa: CASSPGGTLSYEQYF

j_call: TRBJ1-5
v_call: TRBV28
cdr3_aa: CASKLQGSNQPQHF